This T cell receptor beta chain was found in a study of blood T cell repertoires in COVID-19. Only in-frame clones appear in the TCRdb table, and some are missing; sequencing was by immunoSEQ multiplex PCR. The sample includes 170,000 or so clones, 75% to 90% seen only once; the top ten take less than 3.5%. Trimming removed 1 base from V and 7 bases from J, with 7 bases in between. The CDR3 totals 12 residues. The germline CDR1 and CDR2 sequences are LGHDT and YNNKEL (reference sequence). Sequences were obtained from peripheral blood. The genes are TRBV3-1 (or the pseudogene TRBV3-2) and TRBJ1-1; the D is unclear. The origin of this receptor is a woman between 55 and 75 years old with acute or convalescent COVID-19. Here the CDR3 DNA reads TGTGCCAGCAGCCAAGTCCAACATGAAGCTTTCTTT. This codes for CASSQVQHEAFF.